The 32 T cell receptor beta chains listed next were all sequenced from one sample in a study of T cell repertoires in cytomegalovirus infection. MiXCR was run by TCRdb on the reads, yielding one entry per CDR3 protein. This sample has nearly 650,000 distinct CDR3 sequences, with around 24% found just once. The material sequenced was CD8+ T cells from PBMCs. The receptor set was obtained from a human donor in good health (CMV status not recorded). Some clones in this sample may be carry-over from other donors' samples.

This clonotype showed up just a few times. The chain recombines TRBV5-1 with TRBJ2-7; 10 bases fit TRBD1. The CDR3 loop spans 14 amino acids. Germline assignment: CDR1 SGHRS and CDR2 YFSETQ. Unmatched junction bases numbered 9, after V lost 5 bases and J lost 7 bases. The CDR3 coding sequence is TGCGCCAGCAGACCCGGACAGGGGGTAGGGGAGCAGTACTTC. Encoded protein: CASRPGQGVGEQYF.

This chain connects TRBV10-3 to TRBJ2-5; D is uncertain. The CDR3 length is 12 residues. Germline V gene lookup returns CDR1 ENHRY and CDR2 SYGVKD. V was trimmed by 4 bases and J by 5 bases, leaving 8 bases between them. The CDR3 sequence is CAISAEGETQYF. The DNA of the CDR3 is TGTGCCATCAGTGCCGAAGGGGAGACCCAGTACTTC.

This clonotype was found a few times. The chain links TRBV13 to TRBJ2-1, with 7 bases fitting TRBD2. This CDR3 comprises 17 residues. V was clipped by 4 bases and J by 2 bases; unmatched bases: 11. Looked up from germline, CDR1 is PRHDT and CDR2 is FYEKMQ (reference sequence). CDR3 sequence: CASSSISGGGAYNEQFF. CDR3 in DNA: TGTGCCAGCAGCTCGATTTCGGGGGGAGGGGCCTACAATGAGCAGTTCTTC.

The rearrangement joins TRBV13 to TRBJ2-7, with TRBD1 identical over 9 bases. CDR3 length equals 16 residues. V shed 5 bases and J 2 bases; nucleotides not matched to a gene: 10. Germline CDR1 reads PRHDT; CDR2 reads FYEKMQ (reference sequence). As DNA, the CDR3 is TGTGCCAGCAGCCCCACCTCCGGGACAGGGCCCTACGAGCAGTACTTC. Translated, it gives CASSPTSGTGPYEQYF.

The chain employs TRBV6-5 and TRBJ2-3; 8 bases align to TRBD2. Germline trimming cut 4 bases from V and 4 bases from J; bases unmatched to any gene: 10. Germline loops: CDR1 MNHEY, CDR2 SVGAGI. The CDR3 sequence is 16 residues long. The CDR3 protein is CASSLGYGGAPDTQYF. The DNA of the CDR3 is TGTGCCAGCAGTTTGGGGTACGGGGGGGCACCAGATACGCAGTATTTT.

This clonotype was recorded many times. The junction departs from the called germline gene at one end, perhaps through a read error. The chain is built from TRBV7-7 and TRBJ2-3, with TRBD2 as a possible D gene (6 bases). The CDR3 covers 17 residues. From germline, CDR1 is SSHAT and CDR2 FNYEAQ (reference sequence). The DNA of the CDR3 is TGTGCTAGCAGCTTATCACCGCGGGGTCCGGGCACAGATACGCAGTATTTT. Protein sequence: CASSLSPRGPGTDTQYF.

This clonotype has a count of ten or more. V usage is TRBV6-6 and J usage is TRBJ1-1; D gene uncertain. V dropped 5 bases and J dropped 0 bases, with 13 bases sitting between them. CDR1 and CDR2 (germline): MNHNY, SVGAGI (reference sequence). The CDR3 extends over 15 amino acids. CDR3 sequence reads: CASSESKRMNTEAFF. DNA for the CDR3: TGTGCCAGCAGTGAGTCTAAACGTATGAACACTGAAGCTTTCTTT.

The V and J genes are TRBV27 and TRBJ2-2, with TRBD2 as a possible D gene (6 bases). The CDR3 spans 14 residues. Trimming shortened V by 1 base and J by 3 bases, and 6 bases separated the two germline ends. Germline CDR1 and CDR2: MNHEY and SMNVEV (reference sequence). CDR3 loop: CASSLWGDTGELFF. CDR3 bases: TGTGCCAGCAGTTTATGGGGGGACACCGGGGAGCTGTTTTTT.

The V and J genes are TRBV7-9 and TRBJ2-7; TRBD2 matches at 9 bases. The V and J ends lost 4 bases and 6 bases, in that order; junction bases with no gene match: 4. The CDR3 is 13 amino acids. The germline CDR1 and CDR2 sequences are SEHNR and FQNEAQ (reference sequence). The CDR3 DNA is TGTGCCAGCAGCTCAGCGGGGGGTGGCGAGCAGTACGTC. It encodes CASSSAGGGEQYV.

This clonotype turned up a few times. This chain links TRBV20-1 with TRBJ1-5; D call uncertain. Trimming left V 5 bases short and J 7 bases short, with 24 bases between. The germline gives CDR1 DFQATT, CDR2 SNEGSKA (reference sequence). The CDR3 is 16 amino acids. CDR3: CSASLLGPTPGQPQHF. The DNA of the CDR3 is TGCAGTGCTTCCCTCCTAGGACCGACCCCGGGGCAGCCCCAGCATTTT.

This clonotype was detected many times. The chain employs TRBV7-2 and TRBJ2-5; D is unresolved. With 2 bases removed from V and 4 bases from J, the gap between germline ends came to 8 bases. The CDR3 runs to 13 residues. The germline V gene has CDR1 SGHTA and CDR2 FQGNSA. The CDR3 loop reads CASSLTSVETQYF. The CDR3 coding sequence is TGTGCCAGCAGCTTAACGTCGGTAGAGACCCAGTACTTC.

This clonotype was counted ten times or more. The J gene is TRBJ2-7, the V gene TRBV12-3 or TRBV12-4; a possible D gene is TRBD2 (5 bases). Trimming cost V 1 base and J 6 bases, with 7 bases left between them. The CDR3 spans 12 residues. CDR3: CASSLGRLEQYF. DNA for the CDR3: TGTGCCAGCAGTTTAGGGAGGCTCGAGCAGTACTTC.

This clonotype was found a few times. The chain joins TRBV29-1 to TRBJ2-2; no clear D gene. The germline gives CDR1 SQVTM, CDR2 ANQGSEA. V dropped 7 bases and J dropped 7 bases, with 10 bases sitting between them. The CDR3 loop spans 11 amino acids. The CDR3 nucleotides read TGCAGCGCCAAAAGGGACGGGGAGCTGTTTTTT. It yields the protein CSAKRDGELFF.

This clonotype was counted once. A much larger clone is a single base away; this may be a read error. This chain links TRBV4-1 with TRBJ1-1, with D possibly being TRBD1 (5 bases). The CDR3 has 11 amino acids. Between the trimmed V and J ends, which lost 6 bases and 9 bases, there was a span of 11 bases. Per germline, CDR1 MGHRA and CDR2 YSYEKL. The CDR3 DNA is TGCGCCAGCAGTCATGGGACCAAAGCTTTCTTT. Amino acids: CASSHGTKAFF.

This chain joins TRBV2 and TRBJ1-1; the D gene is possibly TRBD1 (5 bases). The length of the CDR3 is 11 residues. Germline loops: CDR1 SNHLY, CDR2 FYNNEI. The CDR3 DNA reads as TGTGTCAGGAGGAGGGGAACTGAAGCTTTCTTT. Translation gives CVRRRGTEAFF.

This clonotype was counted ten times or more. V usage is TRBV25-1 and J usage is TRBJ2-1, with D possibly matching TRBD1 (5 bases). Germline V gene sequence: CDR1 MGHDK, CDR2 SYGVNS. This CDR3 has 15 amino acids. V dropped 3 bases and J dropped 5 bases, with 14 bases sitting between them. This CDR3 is CASSDKSQGNNEQFF. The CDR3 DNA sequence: TGTGCCAGCAGTGATAAGAGCCAGGGAAACAATGAGCAGTTCTTC.

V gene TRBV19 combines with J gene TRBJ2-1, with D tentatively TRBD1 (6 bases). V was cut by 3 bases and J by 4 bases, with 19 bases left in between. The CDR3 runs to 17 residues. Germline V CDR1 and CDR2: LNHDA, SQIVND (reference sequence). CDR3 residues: CASSIYRVLGGYNEQFF. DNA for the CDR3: TGTGCCAGTAGTATTTACCGGGTCCTAGGGGGTTACAATGAGCAGTTCTTC.

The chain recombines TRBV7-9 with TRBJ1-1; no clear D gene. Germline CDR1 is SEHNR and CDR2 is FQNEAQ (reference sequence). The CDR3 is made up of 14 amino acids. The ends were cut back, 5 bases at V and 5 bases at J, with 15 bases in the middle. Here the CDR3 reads CASSADGGGTEAFF. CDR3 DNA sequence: TGTGCCAGCAGCGCAGACGGTGGAGGTACTGAAGCTTTCTTT.

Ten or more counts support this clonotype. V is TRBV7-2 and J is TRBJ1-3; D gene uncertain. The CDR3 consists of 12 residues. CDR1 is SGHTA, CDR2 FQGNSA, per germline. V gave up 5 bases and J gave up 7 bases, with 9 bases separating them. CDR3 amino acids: CASSPGGNTIYF. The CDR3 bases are TGTGCCAGCAGCCCGGGCGGGAACACCATATATTTT.

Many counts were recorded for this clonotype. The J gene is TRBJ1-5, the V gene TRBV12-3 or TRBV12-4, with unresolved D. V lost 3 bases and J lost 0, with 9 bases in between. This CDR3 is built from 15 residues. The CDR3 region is CASSFSRDSNQPQHF. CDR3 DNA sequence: TGTGCCAGCAGTTTCTCCAGAGATAGCAATCAGCCCCAGCATTTT.

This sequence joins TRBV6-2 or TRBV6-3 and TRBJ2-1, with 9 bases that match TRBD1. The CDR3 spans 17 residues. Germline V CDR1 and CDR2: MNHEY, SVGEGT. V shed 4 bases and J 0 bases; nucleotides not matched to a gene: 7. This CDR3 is CASSFGQGQYSYNEQFF. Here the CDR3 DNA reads TGTGCCAGCAGTTTTGGACAGGGGCAATACTCCTACAATGAGCAGTTCTTC.

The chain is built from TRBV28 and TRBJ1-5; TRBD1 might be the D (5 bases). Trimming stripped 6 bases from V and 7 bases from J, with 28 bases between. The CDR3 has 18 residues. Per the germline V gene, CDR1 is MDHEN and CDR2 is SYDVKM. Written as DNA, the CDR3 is TGTGCCAGCAGATTTGGGTGGCAGCAGGGATCATCGAACCAGCCCCAGCATTTT. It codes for CASRFGWQQGSSNQPQHF.

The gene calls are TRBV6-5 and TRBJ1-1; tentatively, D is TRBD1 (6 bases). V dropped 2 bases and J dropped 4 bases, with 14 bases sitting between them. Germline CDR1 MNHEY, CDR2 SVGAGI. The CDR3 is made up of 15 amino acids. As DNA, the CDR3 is TGTGCCAGCAGTTACGACCCCCAGGGGACCACTGAAGCTTTCTTT. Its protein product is CASSYDPQGTTEAFF.

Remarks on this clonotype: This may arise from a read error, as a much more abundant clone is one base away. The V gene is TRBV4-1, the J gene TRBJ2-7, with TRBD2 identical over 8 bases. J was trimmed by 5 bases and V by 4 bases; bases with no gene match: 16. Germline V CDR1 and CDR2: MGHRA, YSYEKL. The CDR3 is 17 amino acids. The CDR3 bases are TGCGCCAGCAGCCCGCTATGGCGGGGGGATTATTCCCACGAGCAGTACTTC. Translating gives CASSPLWRGDYSHEQYF.

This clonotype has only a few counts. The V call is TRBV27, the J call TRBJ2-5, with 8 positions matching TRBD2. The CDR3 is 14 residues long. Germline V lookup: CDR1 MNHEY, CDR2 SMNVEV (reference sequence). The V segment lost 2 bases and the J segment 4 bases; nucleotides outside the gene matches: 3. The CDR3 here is CASSLSLAGETQYF. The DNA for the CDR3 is TGTGCCAGCAGTTTAAGTCTAGCGGGAGAGACCCAGTACTTC.

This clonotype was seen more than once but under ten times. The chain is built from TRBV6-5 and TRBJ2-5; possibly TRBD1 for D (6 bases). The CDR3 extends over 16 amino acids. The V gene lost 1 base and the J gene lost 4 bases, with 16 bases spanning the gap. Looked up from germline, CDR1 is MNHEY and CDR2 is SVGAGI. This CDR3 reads CASSYFDRTKGETQYF. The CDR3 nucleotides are TGTGCCAGCAGTTACTTCGACAGGACCAAAGGAGAGACCCAGTACTTC.

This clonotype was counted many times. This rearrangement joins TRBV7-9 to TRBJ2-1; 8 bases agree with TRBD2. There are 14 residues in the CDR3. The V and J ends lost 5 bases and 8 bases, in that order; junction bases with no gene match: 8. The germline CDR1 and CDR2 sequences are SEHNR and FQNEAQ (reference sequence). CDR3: CASSRGTSFYEQFF. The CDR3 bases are TGTGCCAGCAGCCGAGGGACTAGTTTCTATGAGCAGTTCTTC.

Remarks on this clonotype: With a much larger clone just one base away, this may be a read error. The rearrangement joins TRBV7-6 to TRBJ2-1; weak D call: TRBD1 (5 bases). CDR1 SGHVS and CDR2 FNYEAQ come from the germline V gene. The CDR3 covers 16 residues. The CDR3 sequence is CDSSPQGRFKNAEQFF. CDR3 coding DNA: TGTGACAGCAGCCCCCAGGGAAGGTTTAAGAACGCGGAGCAGTTCTTC.

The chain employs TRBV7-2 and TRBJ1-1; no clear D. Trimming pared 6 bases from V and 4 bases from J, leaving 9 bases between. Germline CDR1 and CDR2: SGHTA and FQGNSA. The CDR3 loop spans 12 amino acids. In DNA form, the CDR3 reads TGTGCCAGCAGGTACTCGGGCACTGAAGCTTTCTTT. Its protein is CASRYSGTEAFF.

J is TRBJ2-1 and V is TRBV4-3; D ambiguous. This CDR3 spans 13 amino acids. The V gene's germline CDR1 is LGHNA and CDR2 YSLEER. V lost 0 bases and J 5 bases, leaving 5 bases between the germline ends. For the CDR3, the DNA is TGCGCCAGCAGCCAAGAGAGAGACAATGAGCAGTTCTTC. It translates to CASSQERDNEQFF.

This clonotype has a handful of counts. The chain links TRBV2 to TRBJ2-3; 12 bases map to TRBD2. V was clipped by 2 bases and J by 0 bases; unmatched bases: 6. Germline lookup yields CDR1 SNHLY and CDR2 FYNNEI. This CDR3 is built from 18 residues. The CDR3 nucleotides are TGTGCCAGCAGTGAACAGCTAGCGGGGGGGCCGAGCACAGATACGCAGTATTTT. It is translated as CASSEQLAGGPSTDTQYF.

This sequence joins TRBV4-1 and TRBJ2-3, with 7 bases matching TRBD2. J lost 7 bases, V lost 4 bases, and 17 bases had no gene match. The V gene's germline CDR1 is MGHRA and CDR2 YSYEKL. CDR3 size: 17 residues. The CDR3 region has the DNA TGCGCCAGCAGCCTCCCGCGGGAAGCGGGGAAGCGGAATACGCAGTATTTT. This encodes CASSLPREAGKRNTQYF.